The 26 T cell receptor beta chains reported below all come from one sample, sequenced in a study of pediatric ulcerative colitis. Assay: immunoSEQ multiplex PCR; the TCRdb copy retains only in-frame clones and omits some. The data hold 20,000 to 25,000 clones, with over 60% observed a single time. The rectum was sampled with one to two pinch biopsies at colonoscopy. The sample comprised gut tissue. All receptors come from a boy younger than 18 with severe ulcerative colitis.

This sequence joins TRBV29-1 and TRBJ1-2; 10 bases agree with TRBD1. The CDR3 is made up of 14 amino acids. After removal of 7 bases from V and 7 bases from J, the junction contained 12 bases not matched to a gene. Germline values: CDR1 SQVTM, CDR2 ANQGSEA. CDR3 sequence (DNA): TGCAGCGCTCCTCGGACAGGGGGTGTAGGTGGCTACACCTTC. Protein: CSAPRTGGVGGYTF. Combining the CDR3 with reference TRBV29-1 and TRBJ1-2 gives the whole variable domain SAVISQKPSRDICQRGTSLTIQCQVDSQVTMMFWYRQQPGQSLTLIATANQGSEATYESGFVIDKFPISRPNLTFSTLTVSNMSPEDSSIYLCSAPRTGGVGGYTFGSGTRLTVV.

The CDR3 nucleotides are TGTGCCAGCAGTGGGGCTGAGCTAGCCAAAAACATTCAGTACTTC. This codes for CASSGAELAKNIQYF. The V gene is TRBV6-1, the J gene TRBJ2-4, with no clear D. Germline values: CDR1 MNHNS, CDR2 SASEGT. The CDR3 totals 15 residues. The V and J ends lost 4 bases and 0 bases respectively, with 10 bases between them.

The gene calls are TRBV6-5 and TRBJ2-5, with D uncertain. The germline V gene encodes CDR1 MNHEY and CDR2 SVGAGI. Trimming stripped 8 bases from V and 6 bases from J, with 10 bases between. The CDR3 contains 11 residues. The CDR3 is CASGRPKTQYF. The DNA for the CDR3 is TGTGCCAGCGGACGACCTAAGACCCAGTACTTC.

This chain connects TRBV2 to TRBJ2-5, with no clear D. CDR3 length: 10 residues. The V end was cut by 6 bases, the J end by 7 bases, with 6 bases between. Germline V lookup: CDR1 SNHLY, CDR2 FYNNEI. The CDR3 bases are TGTGCCAGCAGCGACGGGACCCAGTACTTC. Its protein is CASSDGTQYF.

This chain connects TRBV15 to TRBJ1-3; 7 nucleotides align to TRBD1. Germline CDR1 reads LNHNV; CDR2 reads YYDKDF (reference sequence). J gave up 5 bases and V 0 bases, and 4 bases lay outside the gene matches. This CDR3 is 15 amino acids long. For the CDR3, the DNA is TGTGCCACCAGCAGAGAGGGACAGATGAGAAACACCATATATTTT. Its protein is CATSREGQMRNTIYF.

V and J are TRBV11-2 and TRBJ1-6; weak D call: TRBD1 (5 bases). This CDR3 spans 14 amino acids. V was trimmed by 0 bases and J by 9 bases, leaving 9 bases between them. Germline V gives CDR1 SGHAT, CDR2 FQNNGV. The CDR3 region has the DNA TGTGCCAGCAGCTTAGAAGGCACAGGTTCACCCCTCCACTTT. This sequence encodes CASSLEGTGSPLHF.

This rearrangement joins TRBV30 to TRBJ1-5; no reliable D call. Trimming stripped 5 bases from V and 2 bases from J, with 10 bases between. Germline assignment: CDR1 GTSNPN and CDR2 SVGIG (reference sequence). This CDR3 has 13 residues. This CDR3 is CAWGDTGNQPQHF. The CDR3 DNA follows: TGTGCCTGGGGAGACACTGGCAATCAGCCCCAGCATTTT.

There are a few counts of this clone. The J gene is TRBJ1-2, the V gene TRBV21-1; the DNA was not used to check the table's D call, TRBD1. TRBV21-1 is a documented pseudogene. This CDR3 region has 12 residues. The CDR3 here is CASSRTGYGYTF. CDR3 sequence (DNA): TGTGCCAGCAGCCGCACAGGGTACGGCTACACCTTC.

The V call is TRBV21-1, the J call TRBJ2-1; the D call in the table, TRBD2, was not verified against the DNA. TRBV21-1 is an annotated pseudogene. The CDR3 is made up of 16 amino acids. CDR3 nucleotides: TGTGCCAGCAGCAAAGGCGGGGGGCATAGGTACAATGAGCAGTTCTTC. This sequence encodes CASSKGGGHRYNEQFF.

This clone was picked up one time. J is TRBJ2-1 and V is TRBV7-9, with D uncertain. The CDR3 runs to 12 residues. Trimming shortened V by 7 bases and J by 4 bases, and 8 bases separated the two germline ends. Germline V lookup: CDR1 SEHNR, CDR2 FQNEAQ (reference sequence). CDR3 sequence: CASTTGYNEQFF. The CDR3 bases are TGTGCCAGCACCACGGGTTACAATGAGCAGTTCTTC.

The rearrangement joins TRBV19 to TRBJ2-1; D is unclear. Per germline, CDR1 LNHDA and CDR2 SQIVND (reference sequence). This CDR3 contains 18 residues. The V end was cut by 3 bases, the J end by 0 bases, with 18 bases between. Here the CDR3 reads CASSIRGAITRSYNEQFF. The CDR3 region has the DNA TGTGCCAGTAGTATCCGCGGAGCGATCACCCGCTCCTACAATGAGCAGTTCTTC.

This clone is termed medium-sized (0.01 to 0.1%). The chain has TRBV7-9 and TRBJ2-7; 9 bases align to TRBD1. V was clipped by 0 bases and J by 6 bases; unmatched bases: 9. The CDR3 covers 16 residues. Germline loops: CDR1 SEHNR, CDR2 FQNEAQ (reference sequence). CDR3 sequence reads: CASSLAMGDRVFEQYF. For the CDR3, the DNA is TGTGCCAGCAGCTTAGCAATGGGGGACAGGGTGTTCGAGCAGTACTTC. The complete variable domain, with remaining parts taken from reference TRBV7-9 and TRBJ2-7, reads DTGVSQNPRHKITKRGQNVTFRCDPISEHNRLYWYRQTLGQGPEFLTYFQNEAQLEKSRLLSDRFSAERPKGSFSTLEIQRTEQGDSAMYLCASSLAMGDRVFEQYFGPGTRLTVT.

The chain is built from TRBV6-1 and TRBJ1-1; 7 bases line up with TRBD1. Germline V gene data show CDR1 as MNHNS and CDR2 as SASEGT. CDR3 length equals 12 residues. V lost 11 bases and J lost 8; bases outside the gene matches: 11. The CDR3, as DNA: TGTGCCGGAAAAAGACAGGGCACCGAAGCTTTCTTT. Translation gives CAGKRQGTEAFF.

This clone appeared a few times. The J gene is TRBJ1-2, the V gene TRBV7-2, with D hard to call. The CDR3 sequence is 14 residues long. Germline CDR1 SGHTA, CDR2 FQGNSA. Trimming stripped 1 base from V and 2 bases from J, with 8 bases between. The CDR3: CASSLGAANYGYTF. The CDR3 DNA follows: TGTGCCAGCAGCTTAGGTGCAGCGAACTATGGCTACACCTTC.

This chain joins TRBV6-4 and TRBJ2-3; 9 bases fit TRBD2. From germline, CDR1 is MRHNA and CDR2 SNTAGT. V dropped 0 bases and J dropped 4; count of bases not matched to a gene: 2. The CDR3 is 15 residues long. The CDR3 reads CASSDSRGGPDTQYF. The CDR3 DNA reads as TGTGCCAGCAGTGACTCGCGGGGGGGCCCAGATACGCAGTATTTT.

This chain links TRBV19 with TRBJ2-3; a weak D match, TRBD1 (6 bases). From germline, CDR1 is LNHDA and CDR2 SQIVND (reference sequence). The CDR3 length is 14 residues. The V end lost 3 bases, the J end lost 0 bases, and 7 bases lay between the germline ends. The CDR3 region is CASSMTGSTDTQYF. As DNA, the CDR3 is TGTGCCAGTAGTATGACAGGAAGCACAGATACGCAGTATTTT.

This chain links TRBV5-4 with TRBJ2-3; 7 positions match TRBD2. With 2 bases clipped from V and 1 base from J, the junction kept 7 bases outside the gene matches. Germline V lookup: CDR1 SGHNT, CDR2 YYREEE (reference sequence). CDR3 length equals 16 residues. CDR3 bases: TGTGCCAGCAGCTTTGTTAGCGGGCCCCGCACAGATACGCAGTATTTT. Residues: CASSFVSGPRTDTQYF.

The CDR3 protein is CASSSTYNEQFF. As DNA, the CDR3 is TGCGCCAGCAGCTCAACCTACAATGAGCAGTTCTTC. The chain recombines TRBV5-1 with TRBJ2-1; D unclear. Trimming removed 3 bases at V and 2 bases at J, with 3 bases between. This CDR3 comprises 12 residues. Looked up from germline, CDR1 is SGHRS and CDR2 is YFSETQ.

This clone was detected once. The chain couples TRBV30 to TRBJ1-2; D unresolved. Germline-derived CDR1 and CDR2 are GTSNPN and SVGIG (reference sequence). V was cut by 3 bases and J by 2 bases, with 7 bases left in between. The CDR3 has 12 residues. The CDR3 loop is CAWRRVNYGYTF. CDR3 sequence (DNA): TGTGCCTGGAGAAGGGTGAACTATGGCTACACCTTC.

This clone is deemed medium-sized. The chain links TRBV5-4 to TRBJ1-2; D is possibly TRBD1 (5 bases). This CDR3 contains 12 residues. Germline V CDR1 and CDR2: SGHNT, YYREEE (reference sequence). Between the trimmed V and J ends, which lost 7 bases and 2 bases, there was a span of 9 bases. The CDR3 DNA is TGTGCCAGCGCTCAGGGAAACTATGGCTACACCTTC. Its translation is CASAQGNYGYTF. The variable domain in full, with the rest retrieved from reference TRBV5-4 and TRBJ1-2, is ETGVTQSPTHLIKTRGQQVTLRCSSQSGHNTVSWYQQALGQGPQFIFQYYREEENGRGNFPPRFSGLQFPNYSSELNVNALELDDSALYLCASAQGNYGYTFGSGTRLTVV.

CDR3 nucleotide sequence: TGTGCCAGCAGCCCAGGGCTGCGGGATACCTACGAGCAGTACTTC. Protein: CASSPGLRDTYEQYF. V gene TRBV7-6 combines with J gene TRBJ2-7, with D possibly being TRBD2 (6 bases). The CDR3 consists of 15 residues. Germline V gives CDR1 SGHVS, CDR2 FNYEAQ. Trimming left V 5 bases short and J 2 bases short, with 16 bases between. Full variable domain (missing parts from reference TRBV7-6 and TRBJ2-7): GAGVSQSPRYKVTKRGQDVALRCDPISGHVSLYWYRQALGQGPEFLTYFNYEAQQDKSGLPNDRFSAERPEGSISTLTIQRTEQRDSAMYRCASSPGLRDTYEQYFGPGTRLTVT.

The gene calls are TRBV30 and TRBJ2-5; possibly TRBD1 for D (6 bases). Deletions cut 4 bases from V and 4 bases from J, with 13 bases between. CDR3 length equals 13 residues. CDR1 and CDR2 from the germline V gene are GTSNPN and SVGIG (reference sequence). DNA of the CDR3: TGTGCCTGGAATACAGGGATGGCAGAGACCCAGTACTTC. It specifies CAWNTGMAETQYF.

The rearrangement joins TRBV2 to TRBJ2-7; D is unresolved. V was clipped by 2 bases and J by 4 bases, with 9 bases between them. CDR3 length: 13 amino acids. The V gene's germline CDR1 is SNHLY and CDR2 FYNNEI. CDR3 DNA: TGTGCCAGCAGTGAATTTTGGGTTTACGAGCAGTACTTC. This gives the protein CASSEFWVYEQYF.

The gene calls are TRBV28 and TRBJ1-5, with 7 bases lining up with TRBD1. Trimming took 5 bases from V and 1 from J; bases not matched to a gene: 26. CDR3 length: 22 residues. CDR1 is MDHEN, CDR2 SYDVKM, per germline. CDR3: CASSPVQGFEGRKRRSNQPQHF. For the CDR3, the DNA is TGTGCCAGCAGTCCAGTACAGGGGTTCGAAGGTAGAAAGAGGAGAAGCAATCAGCCCCAGCATTTT.

This clone showed up just a few times. The chain recombines TRBV2 with TRBJ1-1, with TRBD1 matching 8 bases. CDR1 SNHLY and CDR2 FYNNEI come from the germline V gene. This CDR3 is 15 amino acids long. With 2 bases clipped from V and 3 bases from J, the junction kept 5 bases outside the gene matches. The CDR3 DNA sequence: TGTGCCAGCAGTGAACAGGGGGCGCTTTACACTGAAGCTTTCTTT. It codes for CASSEQGALYTEAFF. Together with reference TRBV2 and TRBJ1-1, the CDR3 gives the full variable domain: EPEVTQTPSHQVTQMGQEVILRCVPISNHLYFYWYRQILGQKVEFLVSFYNNEISEKSEIFDDQFSVERPDGSNFTLKIRSTKLEDSAMYFCASSEQGALYTEAFFGQGTRLTVV.

The J gene is TRBJ2-6, the V gene TRBV11-3; D might be TRBD1 or TRBD2, each matching 5 bases. The CDR3 totals 17 residues. The V gene's germline CDR1 is SGHNT and CDR2 YENEEA. The V gene lost 4 bases and the J gene lost 0 bases, with 13 bases spanning the gap. The CDR3 is CASSSGTGSSGANVLTF. As DNA, the CDR3 is TGTGCCAGCAGCTCCGGGACGGGAAGCTCTGGGGCCAACGTCCTGACTTTC.